The sequence of this T cell receptor beta chain was determined in a study of graft-versus-host responses after intestinal transplantation (dated by TCRdb to the early 2020s). About the study as a whole: Multivisceral, liver-intestinal, or isolated intestinal transplants were received by the recipients. Every recipient was given anti-thymocyte globulin induction, followed by about three years of maintenance tacrolimus and steroids. Bulk TCR-beta CDR3 sequencing was used to track graft-versus-host and host-versus-graft alloreactive T cell clones in the graft, circulation and bone marrow after intestinal transplantation. To identify alloreactive clones, pre-transplant mixed lymphocyte reaction products were sequenced and then compared with unstimulated pre-transplant donor and recipient T cells. Of the 20 to 25 intestinal transplant recipients enrolled in the cohort, one of whom was a retransplant, a few patients without pretransplant specimens were excluded. Donor T cell macrochimerism was defined as a peak of at least 4% donor T cells among recipient peripheral blood mononuclear cells. Instead of going to the commercial service, samples from a few later patients were sequenced in-house on an Illumina MiSeq and processed with MiXCR.

Receptor libraries were prepared by the immunoSEQ multiplex PCR assay. Adaptive Biotechnologies carried out high-throughput TCR-beta CDR3 sequencing of genomic DNA for most patients. On the authors' methods: TCR sequencing data for around 20 patients were retrieved from Adaptive's ImmunoSEQ software; a few other patients were processed with MiXCR and VDJtools. Because the origin of CDR3 nucleotide sequences shared between donor and recipient could not be assigned, those sequences were removed. At least 2-fold expansion over unstimulated cells and a minimum CFSE-low frequency of 0.002% (template counts) or 0.001% (read counts) were required for clones to be classified as alloreactive. A clone was considered mappable if detected in the sequenced pre-transplant spleen, lymph node, or MLR CFSE-low populations of the donor or recipient. Cumulative frequency of alloreactive clones was calculated as a percentage of all sequences weighted by copy number. TCRdb limited this immuneACCESS table to in-frame rearrangements with V and J called. A share of clones is missing; checked studies link under half to unresolved V genes, and the rest is unexplained. The D gene and trimming were derived from the DNA, and the V and J assignments and clone size from that table. Counted in this sample were about 12,000 clones; over 70% of them appeared once. The top ten constitute around 4.4% of the sample.

In regard to this clone: Its recognized antigen is unknown. No base quality information exists; no much larger clone differs at one position.

Dithiothreitol, EDTA incubations and collagenase D digestion were used to isolate intraepithelial and lamina propria lymphocytes from graft specimens. Bulk TCR-beta sequencing was performed on serial intestinal graft biopsy specimens collected as late as 600 days after transplant. A distance of 10 bases separates the germline ends of V and J, which lose 5 bases and 5 bases respectively. From the cysteine up to the phenylalanine, the CDR3 has a length of 12 residues. Only the CDR3 DNA is retained, 36 bases long and in frame from the first base. Sequences MNHGY (CDR1) and SVAAGI (CDR2) are obtained from the germline V gene. Broader findings and caveats from the paper: GvH clones were detected in recipient bone marrow, and some of these GvH clones were observed earlier in ileal mucosa or blood, consistent with an intestinal mucosal origin. Early after transplant, peak levels of circulating GvH clones were associated with declines in HvG clones. The relatively low number and heterogeneity of intestinal transplant patients limited the conclusions. High GvH to HvG T cell clonal ratios were observed in the allografts of patients with donor T cell macrochimerism.

The source of this sequence is a human patient who received an intestinal transplant, so some T cells may come from the graft donor. Rearrangement joined TRBV6-9 to TRBJ2-7, with the D gene uncertain. The starting material was ileum tissue, obtained less than 150 days after intestinal transplantation. CDR3 region: CASSEAYHEQYF. Here is the DNA: TGTGCCAGCAGTGAGGCCTACCACGAGCAGTACTTC.